The 19 T cell receptor beta chains reported below all come from one sample, sequenced in a study of blood T cells in healthy people across ages. The authors ran a second PCR of about 6 to 11 cycles using a sample-barcoded 5' primer and a J-beta primer mix. TCRdb passed the 5' RACE reads through MiXCR, listing each CDR3 protein once. The table shows about 970,000 distinct CDR3 sequences, with roughly 50% occurring only once. Input material: blood. All receptors come from a woman aged 60-70 years in good health.

As regards this clonotype: The junction does not match germline at one end; this may be a read error. The chain couples TRBV12-3 or TRBV12-4 to TRBJ1-5, with D uncertain. This CDR3 is built from 14 residues. Here the CDR3 DNA reads TGTGCCAGCAGCTGGTCGGATATCGTCGAGCCCCGGCATTTT. Residues: CASSWSDIVEPRHF.

This clonotype was detected a few times. The chain couples TRBV6-2 or TRBV6-3 to TRBJ1-5; no reliable D call. V was shortened by 6 bases and J by 0 bases, with 12 bases between the two germline ends. Germline assignment: CDR1 MNHEY and CDR2 SVGEGT. CDR3 length: 15 amino acids. Here the CDR3 DNA reads TGTGCCAGCAGATCCGGTAGGGCTAGCAATCAGCCCCAGCATTTT. Its protein is CASRSGRASNQPQHF.

This clonotype came up a few times. The V call is TRBV4-3, the J call TRBJ2-7; TRBD2 matches 11 bases. Matching the DNA end better, TRBJ2-5 makes the J call doubtful. The CDR3 consists of 17 residues. Germline loops: CDR1 LGHNA, CDR2 YSLEER. The CDR3 loop reads CASSRSSGRASWETQYF. The CDR3 nucleotides read TGCGCCAGCAGCCGGAGTAGCGGGAGGGCCAGCTGGGAGACCCAGTACTTC.

The genes are TRBV20-1 and TRBJ2-3, with TRBD2 matching 7 bases. CDR1 DFQATT and CDR2 SNEGSKA come from the germline V gene (reference sequence). This CDR3 spans 12 amino acids. The CDR3 DNA follows: TGCAGCCTTGGGGAGGGGACAGATACGCAGTATTTT. This gives the protein CSLGEGTDTQYF.

This clonotype was detected a few times. The V gene is TRBV27, the J gene TRBJ2-1; 11 bases line up with TRBD2. The better agreement between TRBJ2-7 and the DNA end casts doubt on the J call. From germline, CDR1 is MNHEY and CDR2 SMNVEV (reference sequence). CDR3 size: 16 residues. The CDR3: CASSSVLAGEYNEQYF. The DNA for the CDR3 is TGTGCCAGCAGTTCAGTACTAGCGGGAGAATACAATGAGCAGTACTTC.

The CDR3 is CSATDSVYGYTF. Here the CDR3 DNA reads TGCAGTGCTACGGACAGCGTCTATGGCTACACCTTC. This chain joins TRBV20-1 and TRBJ1-2; perhaps TRBD1 as D (6 bases). The CDR3 sequence is 12 residues long. V was clipped by 4 bases and J by 4 bases, with 10 bases between them. The germline V gene encodes CDR1 DFQATT and CDR2 SNEGSKA (reference sequence).

This chain connects TRBV19 to TRBJ2-7, with 9 bases fitting TRBD2. The CDR3 consists of 14 residues. Germline values: CDR1 LNHDA, CDR2 SQIVND (reference sequence). The junction had 4 bases not matched to a gene; V was cut back by 7 bases and J by 0 bases. CDR3 region: CASKEREDSYEQYF. CDR3 nucleotides: TGTGCCAGTAAGGAGCGGGAGGACTCCTACGAGCAGTACTTC. The entire variable domain, with the rest obtained from reference TRBV19 and TRBJ2-7, is as follows: DGGITQSPKYLFRKEGQNVTLSCEQNLNHDAMYWYRQDPGQGLRLIYYSQIVNDFQKGDIAEGYSVSREKKESFPLTVTSAQKNPTAFYLCASKEREDSYEQYFGPGTRLTVT.

This clonotype was picked up a small number of times. The chain is built from TRBV7-2 and TRBJ2-7, with D unresolved. CDR1 and CDR2 from the germline V gene are SGHTA and FQGNSA. This CDR3 comprises 12 residues. V lost 6 bases and J 5 bases, leaving 11 bases between the germline ends. CDR3 protein: CASSSSPDEQYF. The CDR3 coding sequence is TGTGCCAGCAGTTCCTCCCCGGACGAGCAGTACTTC.

V usage is TRBV4-1 and J usage is TRBJ1-1; D is perhaps TRBD1 (5 bases). Germline-derived CDR1 and CDR2 are MGHRA and YSYEKL. Trimming stripped 2 bases from V and 4 bases from J, with 14 bases between. The CDR3 consists of 15 residues. The CDR3, as DNA: TGCGCCAGCAGCCAATTCGAGGGGATGGGCACTGAAGCTTTCTTT. It yields the protein CASSQFEGMGTEAFF.

Only one count was recorded for this clonotype. This rearrangement joins TRBV27 to TRBJ1-6; D is ambiguous. Germline CDR1 is MNHEY and CDR2 is SMNVEV (reference sequence). This CDR3 has 13 amino acids. Between the trimmed V and J ends, which lost 8 bases and 8 bases, there was a span of 13 bases. CDR3 sequence reads: CASAQYKYSPLHF. The CDR3 nucleotides read TGTGCCAGCGCACAATACAAGTATTCACCCCTCCACTTT.

The rearrangement links TRBV3-1 to TRBJ1-6, with no clear D. In germline, CDR1 is LGHDT, CDR2 YNNKEL (reference sequence). Trimming removed 7 bases from V and 5 bases from J, with 12 bases in between. The CDR3 is 14 residues long. The CDR3 protein is CASNRIYNNSPLHF. In DNA form, the CDR3 reads TGTGCCAGCAACAGAATCTATAATAATTCACCCCTCCACTTT.

This clonotype was seen only a few times. V is TRBV7-8 and J is TRBJ2-1; perhaps TRBD2 as D (6 bases). V shed 5 bases and J shed 7 bases, with 21 bases lying between them. This CDR3 is built from 16 residues. Germline V gene lookup returns CDR1 SGHVS and CDR2 FQNEAQ. The CDR3 here is CASSQHSSAHGNEQFF. The CDR3 DNA sequence: TGTGCCAGCAGCCAGCATTCTAGCGCCCACGGGAATGAGCAGTTCTTC.

Concerning this clonotype itself: An end of the junction differs from the germline gene, which may be a read error. This rearrangement joins TRBV25-1 to TRBJ2-3; D call uncertain. The CDR3 length is 15 residues. Germline V gives CDR1 MGHDK, CDR2 SYGVNS. The CDR3 DNA sequence: TGTGCCAGCAGTGAATCGGCTCTGGGTCCAGATGCGCAGTATTTT. It specifies CASSESALGPDAQYF. Looking up the rest from reference TRBV25-1 and TRBJ2-3 gives the full variable domain: EADIYQTPRYLVIGTGKKITLECSQTMGHDKMYWYQQDPGMELHLIHYSYGVNSTEKGDLSSESTVSRIRTEHFPLTLESARPSHTSQYLCASSESALGPDAQYFGPGTRLTVL.

This chain joins TRBV4-1 and TRBJ2-5, with D hard to call. The J call is doubtful: the DNA matches TRBJ2-7 better. Germline CDR1 is MGHRA and CDR2 is YSYEKL. CDR3 length equals 14 residues. The DNA of the CDR3 is TGCGCCAGCAGCCAGGGTAGCCGTTACTACGAGCAGTACTTC. Amino acid sequence: CASSQGSRYYEQYF.

The count of this clonotype is one. The CDR3 loop reads CASSAEYRDEKLFF. As DNA, the CDR3 is TGTGCCAGCAGTGCTGAGTATAGGGATGAAAAACTGTTTTTT. J is TRBJ1-4 and V is TRBV6-1; D uncertain. CDR1 and CDR2 from the germline V gene are MNHNS and SASEGT. Trimming took 4 bases from V and 6 from J, leaving 12 bases between them. This CDR3 spans 14 amino acids.

The CDR3 region has the DNA TGTGCCAGCAGCTTAGGGGACAGGGCCGTAGGATCCCAGCATTTT. This translates into CASSLGDRAVGSQHF. The rearrangement uses TRBV7-2 and TRBJ1-5, with 9 positions matching TRBD1. V lost 1 base, J lost 11 bases, and 9 bases stayed unmatched. The germline V gene has CDR1 SGHTA and CDR2 FQGNSA. The CDR3 consists of 15 residues. The whole variable domain, remainder taken from reference TRBV7-2 and TRBJ1-5, is GAGVSQSPSNKVTEKGKDVELRCDPISGHTALYWYRQSLGQGLEFLIYFQGNSAPDKSGLPSDRFSAERTGGSVSTLTIQRTQQEDSAVYLCASSLGDRAVGSQHFGDGTRLSIL.

In regard to this clonotype: Since a much larger clone is just one base distant, this may be a read error. CDR3 DNA sequence: TGCGCCAGCAGCTTCGGCCTGGGACAGACCTACGAGCACTACTTC. As protein: CASSFGLGQTYEHYF. The chain carries TRBV5-1 and TRBJ2-7, with 7 bases aligning to TRBD1. This CDR3 has 15 amino acids. CDR1 and CDR2 (germline): SGHRS, YFSETQ.

This chain links TRBV7-2 with TRBJ1-1; D remains ambiguous. Trimming shortened V by 2 bases and J by 11 bases, and 18 bases separated the two germline ends. This CDR3 spans 14 amino acids. CDR1 is SGHTA and CDR2 is FQGNSA in the germline V gene. This chain's CDR3 is CASSLNPPWSEAFF. In nucleotides, the CDR3 is TGTGCCAGCAGCTTAAACCCACCATGGAGTGAGGCTTTCTTT.

This chain connects TRBV13 to TRBJ2-3, with TRBD2 matching over 11 bases. Germline CDR1 reads PRHDT; CDR2 reads FYEKMQ (reference sequence). Trimming took 1 base from V and 1 from J; bases not matched to a gene: 16. The CDR3 is 21 amino acids. The DNA for the CDR3 is TGTGCCAGCAGCTTAGCCCCCGGGGGTAGCGGGAGGGCCTTCGGCACAGATACGCAGTATTTT. Its protein product is CASSLAPGGSGRAFGTDTQYF.